These 30 T cell receptor beta chains were sequenced from one sample in a study of T cells after yellow fever vaccination. TCRdb re-called the 5' RACE reads with MiXCR, one entry per CDR3 protein. The table lists 310,000 or so distinct CDR3 sequences, approximately 3.8% of them singletons. The input for sequencing was PBMCs, taken on the day of the yellow fever booster vaccination. Receptors were obtained from a man aged 18 to 30 who received the YFV17D yellow fever vaccine.

In this sample, this clonotype turned up a few times. The genes are TRBV6-6 and TRBJ1-2; tentatively, D is TRBD1 (6 bases). The CDR3 consists of 15 residues. Germline lookup yields CDR1 MNHNY and CDR2 SVGAGI (reference sequence). Trimming shortened V by 5 bases and J by 4 bases, and 17 bases separated the two germline ends. The chain's CDR3 is CASSGAGRDTYGYTF. The CDR3 DNA reads TGTGCCAGCAGTGGGGCTGGCAGGGACACCTATGGCTACACCTTC.

This clonotype was counted at least ten times. The V gene is TRBV20-1, the J gene TRBJ2-7, with 8 bases fitting TRBD2. V trimming: 6 bases; J trimming: 2 bases; junction bases outside the gene matches: 9. Looked up from germline, CDR1 is DFQATT and CDR2 is SNEGSKA (reference sequence). The CDR3 spans 14 residues. In DNA form, the CDR3 reads TGCAGTGCATTGAGCGGGGGCCTGACCTACGAGCAGTACTTC. Translated, it gives CSALSGGLTYEQYF.

Of note for this clonotype: The conserved phenylalanine or tryptophan is not found at the CDR3 terminus, so this likely reflects a read error. The chain employs TRBV5-6 and TRBJ2-5; D is undetermined. The germline V and J ends were trimmed by 1 base and 3 bases, with 7 bases remaining between them. CDR3 size: 13 residues. Per the germline V gene, CDR1 is SGHDT and CDR2 is YYEEEE. The CDR3 sequence is CASSLLFEETQYY. Written as DNA, the CDR3 is TGTGCCAGCAGCTTGTTATTCGAAGAGACCCAGTACTAC.

This clonotype was counted between two and nine times. V and J are TRBV5-1 and TRBJ1-3, with D perhaps matching TRBD1 (5 bases). Trimming pared 0 bases from V and 3 bases from J, leaving 16 bases between. Germline V lookup: CDR1 SGHRS, CDR2 YFSETQ. This CDR3 region has 17 residues. CDR3 bases: TGCGCCAGCAGCTTGGTCAAGGCAGGGAGCTTTGGAAACACCATATATTTT. Residues: CASSLVKAGSFGNTIYF. Variable domain in full (rest from reference TRBV5-1 and TRBJ1-3): KAGVTQTPRYLIKTRGQQVTLSCSPISGHRSVSWYQQTPGQGLQFLFEYFSETQRNKGNFPGRFSGRQFSNSRSEMNVSTLELGDSALYLCASSLVKAGSFGNTIYFGEGSWLTVV.

This clonotype was recorded a few times. The rearrangement links TRBV20-1 to TRBJ1-6; 9 bases align to TRBD1. V shed 0 bases and J 0 bases; nucleotides not matched to a gene: 3. CDR3 length: 17 amino acids. Per germline, CDR1 DFQATT and CDR2 SNEGSKA (reference sequence). The CDR3 is CSARDVGQGSYNSPLHF. The CDR3 DNA is TGCAGTGCTAGAGATGTGGGACAGGGCTCCTATAATTCACCCCTCCACTTT.

V gene TRBV6-1 combines with J gene TRBJ2-7; D might be TRBD1 (5 bases). The V end was cut by 0 bases, the J end by 6 bases, with 12 bases between. Per germline, CDR1 MNHNS and CDR2 SASEGT. The CDR3 length is 14 residues. The CDR3 protein is CASSEARRQGEQYV. For the CDR3, the DNA is TGTGCCAGCAGTGAAGCCCGCAGGCAGGGCGAGCAGTACGTC.

This rearrangement joins TRBV25-1 to TRBJ1-2, with D uncertain. The V and J ends lost 5 bases and 1 base respectively, with 17 bases between them. Germline assignment: CDR1 MGHDK and CDR2 SYGVNS. This CDR3 has 16 residues. The CDR3 region is CASSWRHIEFNYGYTF. Written as DNA, the CDR3 is TGTGCCAGCAGTTGGAGACATATAGAATTTAACTATGGCTACACCTTC.

This clonotype was picked up many times. The V call is TRBV7-2, the J call TRBJ2-4; no clear D gene. The CDR3 has 15 residues. V lost 1 base and J 0 bases, leaving 7 bases between the germline ends. The germline gives CDR1 SGHTA, CDR2 FQGNSA. CDR3 amino acids: CASSLGGVAKNIQYF. In DNA form, the CDR3 reads TGTGCCAGCAGCTTAGGTGGGGTAGCCAAAAACATTCAGTACTTC.

This clonotype was detected many times. V and J are TRBV10-3 and TRBJ2-1; TRBD1 matches 7 bases. CDR1 and CDR2 from the germline V gene are ENHRY and SYGVKD. The CDR3 totals 13 residues. Trimming removed 10 bases from V and 7 bases from J; junction bases left unmatched: 10. CDR3 DNA sequence: TGTGCCACCTCCGGGACAGCGGTGAATGAGCAGTTCTTC. Its protein product is CATSGTAVNEQFF.

This clonotype has more than one count but fewer than ten. The rearrangement links TRBV5-1 to TRBJ2-3; tentative D call: TRBD1 (7 bases). The V gene lost 2 bases and the J gene lost 4 bases, with 14 bases spanning the gap. CDR1 SGHRS and CDR2 YFSETQ come from the germline V gene. This CDR3 spans 15 amino acids. In nucleotides, the CDR3 is TGCGCCAGCAGCTTCCTCCCAGGGGGGTCAGATACGCAGTATTTT. Its protein product is CASSFLPGGSDTQYF.

The chain carries TRBV5-6 and TRBJ2-3; no clear D gene. Per the germline V gene, CDR1 is SGHDT and CDR2 is YYEEEE. The V end was cut by 7 bases, the J end by 3 bases, with 24 bases between. This CDR3 region has 17 residues. The CDR3 sequence is CASSLRSGPVSTDTQYF. The CDR3 nucleotides read TGTGCCAGCTCCTTGCGGTCGGGCCCAGTGTCGACAGATACGCAGTATTTT.

This clonotype was counted only a few times. The gene calls are TRBV21-1 and TRBJ2-1; no check of the table's D call, TRBD2, against the DNA was made. TRBV21-1 is labeled a pseudogene. The CDR3 spans 18 residues. For the CDR3, the DNA is TGTGCCAGCAGCAAAGGGTCTAGCGGGGGGAATTGTTACAATGAGCAGTTCTTC. Protein: CASSKGSSGGNCYNEQFF.

Only a few counts were recorded for this clonotype. The genes are TRBV20-1 and TRBJ2-3; D possibly corresponds to TRBD2 (6 bases). CDR1 DFQATT and CDR2 SNEGSKA come from the germline V gene (reference sequence). The CDR3 extends over 14 amino acids. V dropped 5 bases and J dropped 4 bases, with 16 bases sitting between them. CDR3 protein: CSAPLLATADTQYF. DNA of the CDR3: TGCAGTGCTCCCCTTCTAGCGACGGCAGATACGCAGTATTTT.

This clonotype was counted many times. The V gene is TRBV5-1, the J gene TRBJ1-1; perhaps TRBD1 as D (5 bases). Germline V CDR1 and CDR2: SGHRS, YFSETQ. The V end lost 4 bases, the J end lost 5 bases, and 12 bases lay between the germline ends. This CDR3 comprises 13 residues. For the CDR3, the DNA is TGCGCCAGCAGCACGGGACTGAGGACTGAAGCTTTCTTT. Translation gives CASSTGLRTEAFF.

This sequence joins TRBV7-9 and TRBJ2-1, with no clear D. CDR1 is SEHNR and CDR2 is FQNEAQ in the germline V gene (reference sequence). The CDR3 has 13 amino acids. V was shortened by 7 bases and J by 4 bases, with 11 bases between the two germline ends. The CDR3 DNA is TGTGCCAGCATGGCTGGGGTATACAATGAGCAGTTCTTC. Its translation: CASMAGVYNEQFF.

This clonotype has more than one count but fewer than ten. The chain uses TRBV5-4 and TRBJ1-5; TRBD1 matches at 7 bases. Germline V gene sequence: CDR1 SGHNT, CDR2 YYREEE (reference sequence). The CDR3 totals 14 residues. Trimming at V came to 4 bases and at J to 6 bases, leaving 7 bases not matched to a gene. The CDR3 spells CASSPDREPQPQHF. The CDR3 coding sequence is TGTGCCAGCAGCCCTGACAGGGAGCCTCAGCCCCAGCATTTT.

This sequence joins TRBV4-3 and TRBJ2-1; 9 nucleotides line up with TRBD2. The germline V gene has CDR1 LGHNA and CDR2 YSLEER. V lost 1 base and J lost 4; bases outside the gene matches: 5. This CDR3 is 16 amino acids long. The CDR3 DNA is TGCGCCAGCAGCCAAGTTGACCTAGCGGGGTACAATGAGCAGTTCTTC. Translation: CASSQVDLAGYNEQFF.

This clonotype was detected ten times or more. The genes are TRBV6-2 or TRBV6-3 and TRBJ2-7; the D is unclear. V was trimmed by 3 bases and J by 0 bases, leaving 6 bases between them. Germline loops: CDR1 MNHEY, CDR2 SVGEGT. The CDR3 spans 13 residues. CDR3 bases: TGTGCCAGCAGTTATGCCCTCTCCTACGAGCAGTACGTC. Encoded protein: CASSYALSYEQYV.

This clonotype was observed a few times. The gene calls are TRBV5-1 and TRBJ1-1; the D is unclear. The germline gives CDR1 SGHRS, CDR2 YFSETQ. Deletions cut 4 bases from V and 0 bases from J, with 10 bases between. This CDR3 comprises 14 residues. Here the CDR3 reads CASSPVTLNTEAFF. In DNA form, the CDR3 reads TGCGCCAGCAGCCCCGTAACGCTGAACACTGAAGCTTTCTTT.

The table lists this clonotype with many counts. The chain couples TRBV5-1 to TRBJ2-1, with 11 bases that match TRBD2. V gave up 3 bases and J gave up 5 bases; unmatched junction bases: 7. The length of the CDR3 is 16 residues. Per the germline V gene, CDR1 is SGHRS and CDR2 is YFSETQ. DNA of the CDR3: TGCGCCAGCAGCTCATTAGCGGGGGGGCCTGACAATGAGCAGTTCTTC. This encodes CASSSLAGGPDNEQFF.

This clonotype was counted ten times or more. This rearrangement joins TRBV12-3 or TRBV12-4 to TRBJ2-1; TRBD2 aligns across 9 bases. The CDR3 is made up of 17 amino acids. V dropped 5 bases and J dropped 7; count of bases not matched to a gene: 15. The CDR3 here is CASSTPGGSGGRNEQFF. CDR3 coding DNA: TGTGCCAGCAGTACACCGGGGGGAAGCGGGGGGCGAAATGAGCAGTTCTTC.

This clonotype appeared a few times. The chain has TRBV12-3 or TRBV12-4 and TRBJ2-3; perhaps D is TRBD1 or TRBD2 (5 bases each). The length of the CDR3 is 15 residues. The ends were cut back, 2 bases at V and 2 bases at J, with 11 bases in the middle. Here the CDR3 DNA reads TGTGCCAGCAGTTTAACAGGTGACTACACAGATACGCAGTATTTT. It specifies CASSLTGDYTDTQYF.

In this sample, this clonotype turned up a few times. The rearrangement links TRBV5-1 to TRBJ1-3; the D gene is possibly TRBD1 (6 bases). V lost 3 bases to trimming and J lost 0 bases, with 10 bases between them. The CDR3 sequence is 15 residues long. Germline V gene sequence: CDR1 SGHRS, CDR2 YFSETQ. CDR3 residues: CASSSEGVSGNTIYF. CDR3 bases: TGCGCCAGCAGCTCGGAGGGGGTCTCTGGAAACACCATATATTTT.

This clonotype was found many times. The rearrangement links TRBV20-1 to TRBJ2-5; weak D call: TRBD2 (6 bases). From germline, CDR1 is DFQATT and CDR2 SNEGSKA (reference sequence). The CDR3 runs to 13 residues. Trimming took off 0 bases at V and 4 bases at J, with 9 bases between the two ends. The CDR3 DNA follows: TGCAGTGCTAGAGAGGGACTGGCAGAGACCCAGTACTTC. This codes for CSAREGLAETQYF.

In this sample, this clonotype turned up many times. The chain recombines TRBV7-3 with TRBJ1-1; D possibly corresponds to TRBD1 (5 bases). The germline V gene encodes CDR1 SGHTA and CDR2 FQGTGA. The CDR3 is 13 residues long. The V and J ends lost 5 bases and 8 bases respectively, with 15 bases between them. CDR3: CASSDNPGTEAFF. The CDR3 nucleotides read TGTGCCAGCAGCGACAACCCCGGGACGGAAGCTTTCTTT.

This clonotype was picked up many times. The chain has TRBV5-1 and TRBJ1-1; 9 positions match TRBD1. Trimming removed 4 bases from V and 6 bases from J; junction bases left unmatched: 7. The CDR3 loop spans 14 amino acids. Germline V gene lookup returns CDR1 SGHRS and CDR2 YFSETQ. The CDR3 reads CASSAGTGIPEAFF. The DNA for the CDR3 is TGCGCCAGCAGCGCCGGGACAGGGATCCCTGAAGCTTTCTTT.

This clonotype was found a few times. The chain employs TRBV19 and TRBJ2-3; D possibly uses TRBD1 or TRBD2 (5 bases each). Looked up from germline, CDR1 is LNHDA and CDR2 is SQIVND (reference sequence). V was shortened by 5 bases and J by 6 bases, with 18 bases between the two germline ends. The CDR3 contains 15 residues. The DNA of the CDR3 is TGTGCCAGTAGTGTTCCGGGACGATCCTTGGATACGCAGTATTTT. Protein: CASSVPGRSLDTQYF.

In its sample, this clonotype was seen many times. This rearrangement joins TRBV7-6 to TRBJ2-2; D is possibly TRBD1 (5 bases). Per germline, CDR1 SGHVS and CDR2 FNYEAQ. The length of the CDR3 is 14 residues. V lost 4 bases and J 7 bases, leaving 13 bases between the germline ends. CDR3 in DNA: TGTGCCAGCAGCTCCTACAGGTCCGGCGGGGAGCTGTTTTTT. Protein: CASSSYRSGGELFF. Full variable domain (outside the CDR3, taken from reference TRBV7-6 and TRBJ2-2): GAGVSQSPRYKVTKRGQDVALRCDPISGHVSLYWYRQALGQGPEFLTYFNYEAQQDKSGLPNDRFSAERPEGSISTLTIQRTEQRDSAMYRCASSSYRSGGELFFGEGSRLTVL.

A note on this clonotype: The DNA is omitted, as the CDR3 cannot be located on it reliably, and the CDR3 follows TCRdb's listing. The chain is built from TRBV3-2 and TRBJ2-7; the tabulated D call, TRBD1, remains unverified against the DNA. TRBV3-2 is classified as a pseudogene. Ends included, the CDR3 has 13 residues. CDR3 amino acids: CASSWGQGNEQYF.

The rearrangement joins TRBV5-1 to TRBJ1-5, with D unresolved. V gave up 0 bases and J gave up 10 bases, with 14 bases separating them. Germline CDR1 is SGHRS and CDR2 is YFSETQ. This CDR3 has 14 amino acids. The chain's CDR3 is CASSLEAGDTPQHF. The CDR3 coding sequence is TGCGCCAGCAGCTTGGAGGCCGGAGATACACCCCAGCATTTT.